This TCR beta chain was identified during a study of T cells in Graves' hyperthyroidism and ophthalmopathy. Germline loops: CDR1 MGHDK, CDR2 SYGVNS. V gave up 3 bases and J gave up 4 bases, with 12 bases separating them. CDR3 length equals 15 residues. RNA transcripts provided the source from which TCR beta CDR3 regions were amplified. HTBI primers were the set used in a first-round RT-PCR of the TCR CDR3. TCRdb reprocessed the multiplex PCR reads via MiXCR and lists one record per CDR3 protein. The table has under 350,000 distinct CDR3 sequences, over 15% seen once. This clonotype came up a few times.

The sequence came from an older woman with Graves' ophthalmopathy. The chain is built from TRBV25-1 and TRBJ1-4; the D is unclear. Specimen: blood. CDR3 DNA sequence: TGTGCCAGCAGTGATTACACTTCGGTTAATGAAAAACTGTTTTTT. It codes for CASSDYTSVNEKLFF.